The present T cell receptor beta chain was sequenced within a study of T cell changes during pregnancy in multiple sclerosis. CDR1 is MDHEN, CDR2 SYDVKM, per germline. With V trimmed by 1 base and J by 1 base, 11 bases remained unmatched. CDR3 length equals 21 residues. Assay: immunoSEQ multiplex PCR; the TCRdb copy retains only in-frame clones and omits some. The sample lists roughly 25,000 clones, about 88% seen once, with approximately 0.67% in the top ten. This specimen was CD4+ T cells from peripheral blood mononuclear cells, taken in the first trimester of pregnancy. The sequence was obtained from a female donor in good health, enrolled as a control in a pregnancy study. The chain employs TRBV28 and TRBJ2-1; 15 nucleotides match TRBD2. Written as DNA, the CDR3 is TGTGCCAGCAGTTTATACGGACTTGGACTAGCGGGAGGGGGGTCCTACAATGAGCAGTTCTTC. Protein product: CASSLYGLGLAGGGSYNEQFF. Filled out from reference TRBV28 and TRBJ2-1, the complete variable domain reads DVKVTQSSRYLVKRTGEKVFLECVQDMDHENMFWYRQDPGLGLRLIYFSYDVKMKEKGDIPEGYSVSREKKERFSLILESASTNQTSMYLCASSLYGLGLAGGGSYNEQFFGPGTRLTVL.